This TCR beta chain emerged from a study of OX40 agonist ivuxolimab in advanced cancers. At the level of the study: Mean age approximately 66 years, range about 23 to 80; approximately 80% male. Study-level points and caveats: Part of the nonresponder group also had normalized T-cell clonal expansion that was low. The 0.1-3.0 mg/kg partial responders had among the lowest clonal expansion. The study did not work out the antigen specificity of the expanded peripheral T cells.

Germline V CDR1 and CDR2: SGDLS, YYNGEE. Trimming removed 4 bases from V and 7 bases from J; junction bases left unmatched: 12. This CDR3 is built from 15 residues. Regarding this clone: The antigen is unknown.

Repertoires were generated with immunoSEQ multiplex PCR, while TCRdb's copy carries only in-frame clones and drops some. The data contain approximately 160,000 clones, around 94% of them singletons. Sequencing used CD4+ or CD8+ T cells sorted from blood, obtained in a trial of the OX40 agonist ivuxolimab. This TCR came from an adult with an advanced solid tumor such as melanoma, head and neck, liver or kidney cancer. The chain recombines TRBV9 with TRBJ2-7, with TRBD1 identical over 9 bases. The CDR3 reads CASSLRTGETGEQYF. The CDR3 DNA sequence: TGTGCCAGCAGCCTTCGGACAGGGGAGACGGGGGAGCAGTACTTC. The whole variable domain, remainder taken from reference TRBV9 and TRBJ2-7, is DSGVTQTPKHLITATGQRVTLRCSPRSGDLSVYWYQQSLDQGLQFLIQYYNGEERAKGNILERFSAQQFPDLHSELNLSSLELGDSALYFCASSLRTGETGEQYFGPGTRLTVT.